A selection of T cell receptor beta chains follows, all from one sample in a study of cytomegalovirus exposure and HLA in healthy donors. This table comes from immunoSEQ multiplex PCR, and its TCRdb copy is limited to in-frame clones, with some not included. In the table there are around 90,000 clones, 70% to 80% of which are singletons. Material: PBMCs. Receptors originate from a male donor in good health and CMV-seropositive. Both conserved end residues are part of each CDR3. The D gene is left open where the match is weak. Clone size is not always given. Where it is, it says once, few, many or a class for expanded clones.

D gene: TRBD2; J gene: TRBJ2-5; clone size: -; V gene: TRBV2; CDR3 DNA: TGTGCCAGCAGTGGGGGCGGGAGGTACCAAGAGACCCAGTACTTC; CDR3 protein: CASSGGGRYQETQYF
D gene: TRBD1; J gene: TRBJ2-5; clone size: -; V gene: TRBV19; CDR3 DNA: TGTGCCAGTAGTATTATGACAGGGGGCTGGGAGACCCAGTACTTC; CDR3 protein: CASSIMTGGWETQYF
D gene: TRBD1; J gene: TRBJ1-1; clone size: -; V gene: TRBV30; CDR3 DNA: TGTGCCTGGAGCCTACACAGGGGGAACACTGAAGCTTTCTTT; CDR3 protein: CAWSLHRGNTEAFF
D gene: -; J gene: TRBJ2-2; clone size: -; V gene: TRBV30; CDR3 DNA: TGTGCCTGGAGTCCAGCGAACACCGGGGAGCTGTTTTTT; CDR3 protein: CAWSPANTGELFF
D gene: -; J gene: TRBJ2-1; clone size: few; V gene: TRBV19; CDR3 DNA: TGTGCCAGTATAAAGTCCACCGGAGGTGAGCAGTTCTTC; CDR3 protein: CASIKSTGGEQFF
D gene: TRBD1; J gene: TRBJ1-3; clone size: -; V gene: TRBV5-1; CDR3 DNA: TGCGCCAGCAGCTCTCAACAGGGGGCTGGAAACACCATATATTTT; CDR3 protein: CASSSQQGAGNTIYF
D gene: -; J gene: TRBJ1-2; clone size: -; V gene: TRBV11-2; CDR3 DNA: TGTGCCAGCAGCTTTTCACAGGGTTTCAGTAACTATGGCTACACCTTC; CDR3 protein: CASSFSQGFSNYGYTF
D gene: TRBD1; J gene: TRBJ1-5; clone size: -; V gene: TRBV30; CDR3 DNA: TGTGCCTGGAGTCCTCACAGGGGGGAGAATCAGCCCCAGCATTTT; CDR3 protein: CAWSPHRGENQPQHF
D gene: TRBD1; J gene: TRBJ2-1; clone size: -; V gene: TRBV15; CDR3 DNA: TGTGCCACCAGCTGGGGACAGGGTATCTACAATGAGCAGTTCTTC; CDR3 protein: CATSWGQGIYNEQFF
D gene: -; J gene: TRBJ1-4; clone size: -; V gene: TRBV2; CDR3 DNA: TGTGCCAGCAGCGGATGGAGGAGAGCAACTAATGAAAAACTGTTTTTT; CDR3 protein: CASSGWRRATNEKLFF
D gene: TRBD1; J gene: TRBJ2-2; clone size: -; V gene: TRBV12-5; CDR3 DNA: TGTGCTAGTGGTTCCGGGACAGGACTGAACACCGGGGAGCTGTTTTTT; CDR3 protein: CASGSGTGLNTGELFF
D gene: -; J gene: TRBJ1-2; clone size: -; V gene: TRBV4-3; CDR3 DNA: TGCGCCAGCAGCCGGGACACTGCTGGGGCCGGCTATGGCTACACCTTC; CDR3 protein: CASSRDTAGAGYGYTF
D gene: -; J gene: TRBJ1-1; clone size: -; V gene: TRBV5-1; CDR3 DNA: TGCGCCAGCAGCCCCCTCCCAGGGTCGAACACTGAAGCTTTCTTT; CDR3 protein: CASSPLPGSNTEAFF
D gene: -; J gene: TRBJ1-2; clone size: -; V gene: TRBV29-1; CDR3 DNA: TGCAGCGTTGCGAGTGAGGATGGCTACACCTTC; CDR3 protein: CSVASEDGYTF
D gene: -; J gene: TRBJ1-2; clone size: -; V gene: TRBV27; CDR3 DNA: TGTGCCAGCAGTTTTGGGGGGGCTAACTATGGCTACACCTTC; CDR3 protein: CASSFGGANYGYTF
D gene: -; J gene: TRBJ2-3; clone size: -; V gene: TRBV19; CDR3 DNA: TGTGCCAGTAGTATGCAGGTCATCACAGATACGCAGTATTTT; CDR3 protein: CASSMQVITDTQYF
D gene: TRBD2; J gene: TRBJ2-7; clone size: -; V gene: TRBV15; CDR3 DNA: TGTGCCACCAGCAGAGACCCCTCTAGCGGGGGTGCCTACGAGCAGTACTTC; CDR3 protein: CATSRDPSSGGAYEQYF
D gene: TRBD1; J gene: TRBJ2-2; clone size: -; V gene: TRBV29-1; CDR3 DNA: TGCAGCGTTGGGTCAGGGACAGGGGTAACCGGGGAGCTGTTTTTT; CDR3 protein: CSVGSGTGVTGELFF
D gene: -; J gene: TRBJ2-1; clone size: few; V gene: TRBV2; CDR3 DNA: TGTGCCAGCTCTAATTTACGAATTACTTACTTCTTC; CDR3 protein: CASSNLRITYFF
D gene: TRBD1; J gene: TRBJ1-1; clone size: few; V gene: TRBV18; CDR3 DNA: TGTGCCAGCTCACTTGGGACAGGGGGTACTGGCACTGAAGCTTTCTTT; CDR3 protein: CASSLGTGGTGTEAFF
D gene: -; J gene: TRBJ2-2; clone size: -; V gene: TRBV7-2; CDR3 DNA: TGTGCCAGCAGCTTATCCCTAATTCTTACCGGGGAGCTGTTTTTT; CDR3 protein: CASSLSLILTGELFF
D gene: -; J gene: TRBJ2-7; clone size: -; V gene: TRBV5-6; CDR3 DNA: TGTGCCAGCAGCTTGGCCAGGGCCGGTCCAAACTACGAGCAGTACTTC; CDR3 protein: CASSLARAGPNYEQYF
D gene: -; J gene: TRBJ1-2; clone size: -; V gene: TRBV25-1; CDR3 DNA: TGTGCCAGCAGTGCGGTTGGGCAGACGCTCCATGGCTACACCTTC; CDR3 protein: CASSAVGQTLHGYTF
D gene: TRBD1; J gene: TRBJ2-7; clone size: -; V gene: TRBV4-2; CDR3 DNA: TGTGCCAGCAGCCAGGGACAGGGGCCTCCCTACGAGCAGTACTTC; CDR3 protein: CASSQGQGPPYEQYF
D gene: TRBD2; J gene: TRBJ2-2; clone size: -; V gene: TRBV5-4; CDR3 DNA: TGTGCCAGCAGCCCGTCGGGGGGGCGAACCGGGGAGCTGTTTTTT; CDR3 protein: CASSPSGGRTGELFF
D gene: -; J gene: TRBJ1-4; clone size: -; V gene: TRBV19; CDR3 DNA: TGTGCCAGTACCCTTACGAGTCGCTTCGGTGAAAAACTGTTTTTT; CDR3 protein: CASTLTSRFGEKLFF
D gene: TRBD2; J gene: TRBJ2-3; clone size: -; V gene: TRBV25-1; CDR3 DNA: TGTGCCAGCCTAGCGGGGGGGCCCCCAGATACGCAGTATTTT; CDR3 protein: CASLAGGPPDTQYF
D gene: TRBD1; J gene: TRBJ1-1; clone size: -; V gene: TRBV30; CDR3 DNA: TGTGCCTGGAGTGTAAGGAGGACGGGACAGGGGGCGGGAACTGAAGCTTTCTTT; CDR3 protein: CAWSVRRTGQGAGTEAFF
D gene: TRBD2; J gene: TRBJ2-7; clone size: few; V gene: TRBV5-4; CDR3 DNA: TGTGCCAGCACCTCCAGCCCGACTAGCGAGGTCTACGAGCAGTACTTC; CDR3 protein: CASTSSPTSEVYEQYF
D gene: -; J gene: TRBJ1-2; clone size: -; V gene: TRBV19; CDR3 DNA: TGTGCCAGTACGACAGAGAACTATGGCTACACCTTC; CDR3 protein: CASTTENYGYTF
D gene: TRBD1; J gene: TRBJ1-6; clone size: -; V gene: TRBV6-5; CDR3 DNA: TGTGCCAGCAGCCGCGGACAGGGGGGCGATTCACCCCTCCACTTT; CDR3 protein: CASSRGQGGDSPLHF
D gene: -; J gene: TRBJ2-5; clone size: -; V gene: TRBV7-2; CDR3 DNA: TGTGCCAGCAGCCTTTATGAAGGGGACACGCGGTACTTC; CDR3 protein: CASSLYEGDTRYF
D gene: -; J gene: TRBJ2-7; clone size: few; V gene: TRBV6-5; CDR3 DNA: TGTGCCAGCAGTTACTCCGGAGGGGCAAGCTCCTACGAGCAGTACTTC; CDR3 protein: CASSYSGGASSYEQYF
D gene: -; J gene: TRBJ1-4; clone size: -; V gene: TRBV11-3; CDR3 DNA: TGTGCCAGCAGCTTAGCTGCAGGGCTTGGGGAAAAACTGTTTTTT; CDR3 protein: CASSLAAGLGEKLFF
D gene: TRBD1; J gene: TRBJ1-1; clone size: -; V gene: TRBV30; CDR3 DNA: TGTGCCTGGCACCGGGACAGGGGGACTGAAGCTTTCTTT; CDR3 protein: CAWHRDRGTEAFF
D gene: -; J gene: TRBJ2-6; clone size: once; V gene: TRBV11-2; CDR3 DNA: TGTGCCAGCAGCTTATTATCTGGGGCCAACGTCCTGACTTTC; CDR3 protein: CASSLLSGANVLTF
D gene: -; J gene: TRBJ2-7; clone size: -; V gene: TRBV9; CDR3 DNA: TGTGCCAGCAGCGTAGTCAGATACTACGAGCAGTACTTC; CDR3 protein: CASSVVRYYEQYF
D gene: TRBD1; J gene: TRBJ2-7; clone size: once; V gene: TRBV5-6; CDR3 DNA: TGTGCCAGCAGCTTGAGGGGGCAGGGCTCCTACGAGCAGTACTTC; CDR3 protein: CASSLRGQGSYEQYF
D gene: -; J gene: TRBJ1-6; clone size: -; V gene: TRBV30; CDR3 DNA: TGTGCCTGCCTTTTGGGGGGGATGAATTCACCCCTCCACTTT; CDR3 protein: CACLLGGMNSPLHF
D gene: TRBD1; J gene: TRBJ2-5; clone size: -; V gene: TRBV5-1; CDR3 DNA: TGCGCCAGCAGCTTGGCGGGACAGACCATGGGAGAGACCCAGTACTTC; CDR3 protein: CASSLAGQTMGETQYF
D gene: -; J gene: TRBJ1-2; clone size: -; V gene: TRBV29-1; CDR3 DNA: TGCAGCGTTGAAGGTGGACGGGGACACCTCTATGGCTACACCTTC; CDR3 protein: CSVEGGRGHLYGYTF
D gene: -; J gene: TRBJ1-2; clone size: -; V gene: TRBV2; CDR3 DNA: TGTGCCAGCAGGTCACAGGGTGTTCGTGGCTACACCTTC; CDR3 protein: CASRSQGVRGYTF
D gene: TRBD1; J gene: TRBJ2-7; clone size: -; V gene: TRBV7-2; CDR3 DNA: TGTGCCAGCAGTCGATCCGACCCCCTTTCGACAGGGTTTGCCTACGAGCAGTACTTC; CDR3 protein: CASSRSDPLSTGFAYEQYF
D gene: TRBD2; J gene: TRBJ2-3; clone size: -; V gene: TRBV4-1; CDR3 DNA: TGCGCCAGCAGCTCACGGACTAGCTTGGGCACAGATACGCAGTATTTT; CDR3 protein: CASSSRTSLGTDTQYF
D gene: -; J gene: TRBJ1-1; clone size: -; V gene: TRBV29-1; CDR3 DNA: TGCAGCGTTGAAGATCCGCGGTGGGCTGAAGCTTTCTTT; CDR3 protein: CSVEDPRWAEAFF
D gene: TRBD1; J gene: TRBJ1-2; clone size: -; V gene: TRBV7-9; CDR3 DNA: TGTGCCAGCAGCCTAGGACAGGGCCTCTATGGCTACACCTTC; CDR3 protein: CASSLGQGLYGYTF
D gene: -; J gene: TRBJ1-1; clone size: -; V gene: TRBV7-8; CDR3 DNA: TGTGCCAGCAGCCTCCGGACAGAGAACACTGAAGCTTTCTTT; CDR3 protein: CASSLRTENTEAFF
D gene: -; J gene: TRBJ1-2; clone size: -; V gene: TRBV19; CDR3 DNA: TGTGCCAGTAGTCCTGGGGGGACTTTTTTAGCTAACTATGGCTACACCTTC; CDR3 protein: CASSPGGTFLANYGYTF
D gene: TRBD1; J gene: TRBJ1-1; clone size: -; V gene: TRBV5-6; CDR3 DNA: TGTGCCAGCAGCACGATACACAGGGGGAACACTGAAGCTTTCTTT; CDR3 protein: CASSTIHRGNTEAFF
D gene: TRBD1; J gene: TRBJ1-1; clone size: -; V gene: TRBV5-1; CDR3 DNA: TGCGCCAGCAGCTTGGGGGACAGGGGAGCTTTCTTT; CDR3 protein: CASSLGDRGAFF